The next 28 T cell receptor beta chains were all read from a single sample in a study of T cell responses to AZD1222 COVID-19 vaccine. Some clones are missing from TCRdb's copy, which holds only in-frame ones; the method was immunoSEQ multiplex PCR. The sample includes around 140,000 clones, 70% to 90% of them seen just once. The material sequenced was peripheral blood, taken on day 0 of AZD1222 vaccination. The receptors shown here come from an adult in good health.

The J gene is TRBJ2-1, the V gene TRBV29-1; D might be TRBD2 (6 bases). Germline values: CDR1 SQVTM, CDR2 ANQGSEA. The CDR3 contains 15 residues. Trimming left V 7 bases short and J 0 bases short, with 16 bases between. CDR3 protein: CSGGGRLSSYNEQFF. The CDR3 bases are TGCAGCGGTGGAGGGAGGCTCAGCTCCTACAATGAGCAGTTCTTC.

CDR3 amino acids: CASSQLRGDTQYF. The CDR3 DNA reads TGTGCCAGCAGCCAACTCAGGGGAGATACGCAGTATTTT. The genes are TRBV5-6 and TRBJ2-3, with D perhaps TRBD1 (6 bases). Germline-derived CDR1 and CDR2 are SGHDT and YYEEEE. The V end lost 4 bases, the J end lost 5 bases, and 11 bases lay between the germline ends. The CDR3 is 13 amino acids.

This chain's CDR3 is CASTRTALLRNYGYTF. The CDR3 bases are TGTGCCAGCACTCGGACCGCGTTACTGAGGAACTATGGCTACACCTTC. The chain recombines TRBV11-2 with TRBJ1-2; D gene ambiguous. Trimming stripped 7 bases from V and 2 bases from J, with 20 bases between. CDR1 SGHAT and CDR2 FQNNGV come from the germline V gene. The length of the CDR3 is 16 residues.

The CDR3 sequence is CASSHLPGTSTDTQYF. In nucleotides, the CDR3 is TGTGCCAGCAGCCATCTCCCCGGGACTAGCACAGATACGCAGTATTTT. The gene calls are TRBV3-1 (or the pseudogene TRBV3-2) and TRBJ2-3; D possibly corresponds to TRBD2 (6 bases). Trimming took 3 bases from V and 0 from J, leaving 13 bases between them. CDR3 length equals 16 residues. From germline, CDR1 is LGHDT and CDR2 YNNKEL (reference sequence).

The J gene is TRBJ2-1, the V gene TRBV5-1; TRBD1 agrees at 10 bases. Germline V gene data show CDR1 as SGHRS and CDR2 as YFSETQ. This CDR3 contains 17 residues. The J segment lost 8 bases and the V segment lost 0 bases, leaving 11 bases of the junction unmatched. The CDR3 DNA follows: TGCGCCAGCAGCTTGGATGACAGGGGGCACATTTTGGATGAGCAGTTCTTC. Its protein product is CASSLDDRGHILDEQFF.

The V call is TRBV29-1, the J call TRBJ2-1; the D is unclear. This CDR3 is built from 11 residues. Germline CDR1 SQVTM, CDR2 ANQGSEA. V was pared by 4 bases and J by 8 bases, with 9 bases between. Written as DNA, the CDR3 is TGCAGCGTTGGACGGGCATATGAGCAGTTCTTC. The encoded protein is CSVGRAYEQFF.

This chain connects TRBV7-2 to TRBJ1-2, with D uncertain. From germline, CDR1 is SGHTA and CDR2 FQGNSA. CDR3 length equals 12 residues. Trimming took 4 bases from V and 3 from J, leaving 6 bases between them. This CDR3 reads CASSYRDYGYTF. CDR3 DNA: TGTGCCAGCAGCTATAGGGACTATGGCTACACCTTC.

The rearrangement uses TRBV10-3 and TRBJ2-1, with D possibly matching TRBD1 (6 bases). Germline loops: CDR1 ENHRY, CDR2 SYGVKD. There are 19 residues in the CDR3. Trimming shortened V by 10 bases and J by 0 bases, and 28 bases separated the two germline ends. The CDR3 is CATQGGGRGRDSSYNEQFF. The CDR3 nucleotides are TGTGCCACCCAAGGAGGCGGCAGGGGAAGGGATAGCTCCTACAATGAGCAGTTCTTC.

The chain recombines TRBV3-1 (or the pseudogene TRBV3-2) with TRBJ1-1; TRBD1 might be the D (5 bases). CDR1 is LGHDT and CDR2 is YNNKEL in the germline V gene (reference sequence). V dropped 4 bases and J dropped 0 bases, with 9 bases sitting between them. The CDR3 loop spans 14 amino acids. CDR3 sequence reads: CASSRLDMNTEAFF. The CDR3 nucleotides read TGTGCCAGCAGCCGACTGGACATGAACACTGAAGCTTTCTTT.

The chain has TRBV20-1 and TRBJ2-7; D perhaps matches TRBD1 (6 bases). The germline CDR1 and CDR2 sequences are DFQATT and SNEGSKA (reference sequence). Trimming removed 7 bases at V and 4 bases at J, with 11 bases between. This CDR3 comprises 11 residues. The CDR3 region is CSVPDRYEQYF. As DNA, the CDR3 is TGCAGTGTTCCGGACAGATACGAGCAGTACTTC.

This clone was detected only once. DNA for the CDR3: TGTGCCAGCTCACAGGGTACGATCCGGGGCTACACCTTC. Amino acids: CASSQGTIRGYTF. The genes are TRBV25-1 and TRBJ1-2; D is possibly TRBD1 (6 bases). The CDR3 covers 13 residues. Germline CDR1 reads MGHDK; CDR2 reads SYGVNS. Between the trimmed V and J ends, which lost 8 bases and 8 bases, there was a span of 18 bases.

The chain combines TRBV3-1 (or the pseudogene TRBV3-2) with TRBJ2-5; the match to TRBD2 covers 12 bases. CDR3 length equals 17 residues. The trim removed 2 bases at V and 2 bases at J, leaving 6 bases unmatched. Germline values: CDR1 LGHDT, CDR2 YNNKEL (reference sequence). As DNA, the CDR3 is TGTGCCAGCAGCCAACTAGCGGGGGGGCCTGAACAAGAGACCCAGTACTTC. Amino acid sequence: CASSQLAGGPEQETQYF.

This chain links TRBV6-1 with TRBJ2-3, with 7 nucleotides matching TRBD2. V lost 1 base to trimming and J lost 4 bases; unmatched junction nucleotides: 5. Per the germline V gene, CDR1 is MNHNS and CDR2 is SASEGT. The CDR3 has 15 amino acids. CDR3 DNA sequence: TGTGCCAGCAGTGAAGGGACTAGTGGGGCAGATACGCAGTATTTT. Translating it yields CASSEGTSGADTQYF.

V gene TRBV5-6 combines with J gene TRBJ2-1; TRBD2 aligns across 8 bases. Germline assignment: CDR1 SGHDT and CDR2 YYEEEE. With V trimmed by 4 bases and J by 6 bases, 9 bases remained unmatched. This CDR3 spans 15 amino acids. This CDR3 is CASSPTERGTNEQFF. CDR3 in DNA: TGTGCCAGCAGCCCTACGGAGCGGGGGACCAATGAGCAGTTCTTC.

The V gene is TRBV20-1, the J gene TRBJ2-5; D tentatively reads TRBD1 or TRBD2 (6 bases each). V lost 3 bases and J 4 bases, leaving 18 bases between the germline ends. The CDR3 loop spans 15 amino acids. CDR1 is DFQATT, CDR2 SNEGSKA, per germline (reference sequence). For the CDR3, the DNA is TGCAGTGCTAGTGGGGGCGGGACCGCGCGAGAGACCCAGTACTTC. It is translated as CSASGGGTARETQYF.

The chain has TRBV12-3 or TRBV12-4 and TRBJ2-5; the match to TRBD2 covers 7 bases. This CDR3 is built from 11 residues. V shed 6 bases, J shed 5 bases, and the junction held 0 bases outside the gene matches. CDR3 sequence: CASRAGETQYF. CDR3 DNA sequence: TGTGCCAGCAGAGCGGGGGAGACCCAGTACTTC.

This clone was observed once. The V gene is TRBV10-3, the J gene TRBJ2-5; maybe TRBD2 (5 bases). V was shortened by 8 bases and J by 5 bases, with 15 bases between the two germline ends. CDR1 and CDR2 (germline): ENHRY, SYGVKD. This CDR3 is built from 13 residues. The CDR3 DNA follows: TGTGCCATCGCTCCCGGGGTGAGTGAGACCCAGTACTTC. Protein product: CAIAPGVSETQYF.

The rearrangement uses TRBV4-1 and TRBJ1-2; no reliable D call. Germline V gene sequence: CDR1 MGHRA, CDR2 YSYEKL. Between the trimmed V and J ends, which lost 1 base and 1 base, there was a span of 7 bases. CDR3 length equals 14 residues. The CDR3 sequence: CASSQGTDNYGYTF. In nucleotides, the CDR3 is TGCGCCAGCAGCCAAGGGACGGATAACTATGGCTACACCTTC.

The rearrangement uses TRBV27 and TRBJ1-2; TRBD1 matches at 7 bases. The germline CDR1 and CDR2 sequences are MNHEY and SMNVEV (reference sequence). The CDR3 is made up of 12 amino acids. V trimming: 4 bases; J trimming: 8 bases; junction bases outside the gene matches: 4. The chain's CDR3 is CASSSNRGGYTF. The CDR3 coding sequence is TGTGCCAGCAGTTCAAACAGGGGCGGCTACACCTTC.

The chain is built from TRBV6-1 and TRBJ1-1, with no clear D. V was pared by 4 bases and J by 0 bases, with 15 bases between. This CDR3 comprises 16 residues. Germline CDR1 and CDR2: MNHNS and SASEGT. The CDR3 region is CASSAPPVPLNTEAFF. In DNA form, the CDR3 reads TGTGCCAGCAGTGCCCCACCGGTCCCTTTGAACACTGAAGCTTTCTTT.

The rearrangement uses TRBV5-1 and TRBJ1-4; the D is unclear. The V gene's germline CDR1 is SGHRS and CDR2 YFSETQ. Trimming shortened V by 1 base and J by 4 bases, and 8 bases separated the two germline ends. The CDR3 extends over 14 amino acids. The CDR3 region has the DNA TGCGCCAGCAGCTTGAGACCGATTAATGAAAAACTGTTTTTT. As protein: CASSLRPINEKLFF.

V is TRBV2 and J is TRBJ1-5; no reliable D call. CDR1 SNHLY and CDR2 FYNNEI come from the germline V gene. V was clipped by 8 bases and J by 2 bases, with 13 bases between them. This CDR3 contains 14 residues. The CDR3 reads CASVQEAGNQPQHF. CDR3 nucleotide sequence: TGTGCCAGCGTGCAGGAGGCGGGCAATCAGCCCCAGCATTTT. Drawing the rest from reference TRBV2 and TRBJ1-5, the complete variable domain is EPEVTQTPSHQVTQMGQEVILRCVPISNHLYFYWYRQILGQKVEFLVSFYNNEISEKSEIFDDQFSVERPDGSNFTLKIRSTKLEDSAMYFCASVQEAGNQPQHFGDGTRLSIL.

Concerning this clone itself: Other DNA sequences in the sample encode the same CDR3. The CDR3 DNA sequence: TGTGCCAGCATAGGGCAGGAGGGCAATCAGCCCCAGCATTTT. This translates into CASIGQEGNQPQHF. The genes are TRBV2 and TRBJ1-5; no firm D call. Germline V CDR1 and CDR2: SNHLY, FYNNEI. Between the trimmed V and J ends, which lost 7 bases and 2 bases, there was a span of 12 bases. The CDR3 spans 14 residues.

CDR3 nucleotide sequence: TGTGCCAGCAGGTATACAAGGGTCTCTGGAAACACCATATATTTT. Residues: CASRYTRVSGNTIYF. The rearrangement joins TRBV6-5 to TRBJ1-3; no reliable D call. The V gene's germline CDR1 is MNHEY and CDR2 SVGAGI. The CDR3 totals 15 residues. V was trimmed by 6 bases and J by 0 bases, leaving 12 bases between them.

This clone was counted a single time. CDR3 sequence reads: CASSITTGSGNTIYF. Here the CDR3 DNA reads TGTGCCAGCAGCATTACTACAGGGTCTGGAAACACCATATATTTT. The V and J genes are TRBV11-2 and TRBJ1-3, with D perhaps matching TRBD1 (6 bases). This CDR3 spans 15 amino acids. Looked up from germline, CDR1 is SGHAT and CDR2 is FQNNGV. With 5 bases removed from V and 1 base from J, the gap between germline ends came to 12 bases.

The chain has TRBV19 and TRBJ2-7; the D call may be TRBD1 or TRBD2 (5 bases each). The ends were cut back, 3 bases at V and 2 bases at J, with 14 bases in the middle. The germline CDR1 and CDR2 sequences are LNHDA and SQIVND (reference sequence). The CDR3 is 15 residues long. CDR3 in amino acids: CASSIGSGSAYEQYF. CDR3 DNA sequence: TGTGCCAGTAGTATCGGGTCAGGGAGTGCCTACGAGCAGTACTTC.

This CDR3 reads CASSNYNGTGGGYEQYF. The CDR3 nucleotides read TGTGCCAGCAGCAACTACAATGGGACAGGGGGTGGGTACGAGCAGTACTTC. The V and J genes are TRBV21-1 and TRBJ2-7; the tabulated D call, TRBD1, remains unverified against the DNA. TRBV21-1 is assigned pseudogene status. The CDR3 sequence is 17 residues long.

The chain employs TRBV9 and TRBJ1-6; 9 nucleotides align to TRBD1. V shed 5 bases, J shed 10 bases, and the junction held 10 bases outside the gene matches. The CDR3 consists of 15 residues. The V gene's germline CDR1 is SGDLS and CDR2 YYNGEE. As DNA, the CDR3 is TGTGCCAGCAGGTCTCGGACAGGGGAAAACTCACCCCTCCACTTT. As protein: CASRSRTGENSPLHF.